This T cell receptor (beta chain) was recovered during a study of OX40 agonist ivuxolimab in advanced cancers. Across the whole study: A male proportion of under 90% was recorded, with mean age 60 years and range 23 to 79. Anti-PD-1, anti-PD-L1 or anti-CTLA-4 therapy given earlier was allowed, and 35% to 50% had some.

Study-wide findings and caveats: Determination of antigen specificity was not performed for the expanded peripheral T cells. At 0.1 to 3.0 mg/kg and by week 6, clonal expansion occurred in CD4+ and CD8+ blood T cells.

CDR3 length equals 20 residues. Sequencing was performed with immunoSEQ multiplex PCR; in TCRdb, only in-frame clones are kept and a portion is missing. The sample lists about 100,000 clones, more than 75% occurring once. This clone came up a few times. Its antigen remains unidentified. V is TRBV12-2 and J is TRBJ2-1; the table calls TRBD2, which could not be checked here. TRBV12-2 is reported as a pseudogene. Sample: CD4+ or CD8+ T cells sorted from blood, taken in a trial of the OX40 agonist ivuxolimab. The receptor was derived from an adult with an advanced solid tumor such as melanoma, head and neck, liver or kidney cancer. CDR3 DNA sequence: TGTGCAAGTCGCTTAGCTCCGCGGCTTTGGACTAGCGGGACCTACAATGAGCAGTTCTTC. Translating it yields CASRLAPRLWTSGTYNEQFF.